The 17 T cell receptor beta chains below come from one sample, sequenced in a study of blood T cell repertoires in COVID-19. Method: immunoSEQ multiplex PCR; TCRdb's copy keeps in-frame clones and lacks some. In the table there are about 150,000 clones, around 87% of which are singletons. The sequencing input was peripheral blood. These receptors were collected from a man aged 60-69 years with COVID-19, enrolled during active disease.

The chain couples TRBV3-1 (or the pseudogene TRBV3-2) to TRBJ2-3; 12 nucleotides match TRBD2. The ends lost 11 bases at V and 5 bases at J; junction bases unmatched: 8. The CDR3 has 14 residues. Germline-derived CDR1 and CDR2 are LGHDT and YNNKEL (reference sequence). The CDR3 region has the DNA TGTGCCGCAGCGTCGGGACTAGCGGGAGATACGCAGTATTTT. Amino acid sequence: CAAASGLAGDTQYF.

The chain uses TRBV28 and TRBJ1-5, with TRBD1 matching 9 bases. This CDR3 is built from 15 residues. The ends lost 6 bases at V and 5 bases at J; junction bases unmatched: 8. Germline V CDR1 and CDR2: MDHEN, SYDVKM. The CDR3: CASSKPGQGHQPQHF. As DNA, the CDR3 is TGTGCCAGCAGCAAACCCGGACAGGGGCATCAGCCCCAGCATTTT. Full variable domain (missing parts from reference TRBV28 and TRBJ1-5): DVKVTQSSRYLVKRTGEKVFLECVQDMDHENMFWYRQDPGLGLRLIYFSYDVKMKEKGDIPEGYSVSREKKERFSLILESASTNQTSMYLCASSKPGQGHQPQHFGDGTRLSIL.

The rearrangement joins TRBV24-1 to TRBJ1-2; a possible D gene is TRBD1 (6 bases). Germline V gene sequence: CDR1 KGHDR, CDR2 SFDVKD. V lost 1 base, J lost 2 bases, and 10 bases lay in between. The CDR3 consists of 15 residues. CDR3 protein: CATSDFSTGNYGYTF. In DNA, the CDR3 is TGTGCCACCAGTGATTTCTCAACAGGGAACTATGGCTACACCTTC.

This clone was detected a few times. The V call is TRBV28, the J call TRBJ1-1, with D perhaps TRBD1 (6 bases). The CDR3 contains 14 residues. Germline CDR1 is MDHEN and CDR2 is SYDVKM. V shed 6 bases and J shed 4 bases, with 15 bases lying between them. This CDR3 is CASRRGASSTEAFF. The CDR3, as DNA: TGTGCCAGCAGGCGGGGGGCTTCGAGCACTGAAGCTTTCTTT.

V is TRBV2 and J is TRBJ2-3, with D possibly being TRBD1 (6 bases). Between the trimmed V and J ends, which lost 7 bases and 5 bases, there was a span of 16 bases. CDR3 length: 14 residues. Per the germline V gene, CDR1 is SNHLY and CDR2 is FYNNEI. Here the CDR3 reads CASKRIGQRDTQYF. The CDR3 nucleotides read TGTGCCAGCAAAAGAATCGGACAGAGAGATACGCAGTATTTT.

This clone was detected only a few times. The CDR3 DNA is TGTGCCAGCAGCTCGTACACTGAAGCTTTCTTT. It translates to CASSSYTEAFF. The chain links TRBV3-1 (or the pseudogene TRBV3-2) to TRBJ1-1, with D unresolved. The germline V gene encodes CDR1 LGHDT and CDR2 YNNKEL (reference sequence). Deletions cut 5 bases from V and 3 bases from J, with 4 bases between. The length of the CDR3 is 11 residues.

The rearrangement uses TRBV11-2 and TRBJ2-1, with a weak D call TRBD1 (6 bases). Trimming took off 5 bases at V and 0 bases at J, with 11 bases between the two ends. Per the germline V gene, CDR1 is SGHAT and CDR2 is FQNNGV. The CDR3 consists of 15 residues. CDR3 nucleotide sequence: TGTGCCAGCAGCCGACAGGTAACCTCCTACAATGAGCAGTTCTTC. Translation gives CASSRQVTSYNEQFF. Using reference TRBV11-2 and TRBJ2-1 for the parts outside the CDR3, the full variable domain is EAGVAQSPRYKIIEKRQSVAFWCNPISGHATLYWYQQILGQGPKLLIQFQNNGVVDDSQLPKDRFSAERLKGVDSTLKIQPAKLEDSAVYLCASSRQVTSYNEQFFGPGTRLTVL.

The DNA of the CDR3 is TGTGCCAGTAATGAGCAGGGGGACCAGCCCCAGCATTTT. This sequence encodes CASNEQGDQPQHF. This chain links TRBV19 with TRBJ1-5, with TRBD1 matching 7 bases. Germline trimming cut 7 bases from V and 7 bases from J; bases unmatched to any gene: 7. Germline V CDR1 and CDR2: LNHDA, SQIVND (reference sequence). The CDR3 contains 13 residues.

The CDR3 DNA is TGTGCCAGCAGTTACAGACAGGGGCAATCACCCCTCCACTTT. It translates to CASSYRQGQSPLHF. The rearrangement links TRBV6-6 to TRBJ1-6, with 8 bases lining up with TRBD1. The V gene's germline CDR1 is MNHNY and CDR2 SVGAGI (reference sequence). The V gene end was trimmed by 2 bases and the J gene end by 10 bases; junction bases not matched to a gene: 4. The CDR3 length is 14 residues.

The chain joins TRBV4-3 to TRBJ1-3; the D is unclear. V was pared by 3 bases and J by 4 bases, with 13 bases between. The germline CDR1 and CDR2 sequences are LGHNA and YSLEER. This CDR3 has 15 residues. In DNA form, the CDR3 reads TGCGCCAGCAGCCAGGACCCCCGAGGGGGAAACACCATATATTTT. Residues: CASSQDPRGGNTIYF.

The genes are TRBV6-5 and TRBJ1-1; D is undetermined. The germline CDR1 and CDR2 sequences are MNHEY and SVGAGI. The CDR3 is made up of 14 amino acids. V shed 6 bases and J shed 11 bases, with 22 bases lying between them. DNA of the CDR3: TGTGCCAGCAGCGGCAAGAGGGTTGCATCGGTCGCTTTCTTT. This sequence encodes CASSGKRVASVAFF.

The chain has TRBV2 and TRBJ1-1, with TRBD1 matching 8 bases. The CDR3 contains 15 residues. V was pared by 5 bases and J by 8 bases, with 13 bases of the junction left unmatched. The germline V gene has CDR1 SNHLY and CDR2 FYNNEI. CDR3 sequence: CASSNKVRQGSEAFF. The CDR3, as DNA: TGTGCCAGCAGTAATAAGGTCCGACAGGGGTCGGAAGCTTTCTTT.

CDR3 in DNA: TGTGCCAGCAGTTACTGGGGACTAGCGGGGGGGCAAGAGACCCAGTACTTC. This gives the protein CASSYWGLAGGQETQYF. This chain connects TRBV6-2 or TRBV6-3 to TRBJ2-5, with 16 nucleotides matching TRBD2. Germline CDR1 reads MNHEY; CDR2 reads SVGEGT. The CDR3 is made up of 17 amino acids. The junction had 1 base not matched to a gene; V was cut back by 1 base and J by 2 bases.

This chain joins TRBV12-3 or TRBV12-4 and TRBJ2-1, with 7 bases fitting TRBD1. V was pared by 7 bases and J by 10 bases, with 10 bases of the junction left unmatched. This CDR3 has 13 amino acids. CDR3 nucleotides: TGTGCCAGCACCCCAGCGGACAGGATCGAGCAGTTCTTC. Translation gives CASTPADRIEQFF.

Concerning this clone itself: Relative to the germline gene, one junction end is altered; a read error may explain this. The J gene is TRBJ1-2, the V gene TRBV24-1, with D possibly TRBD1 on 5 matching bases. CDR3 size: 13 residues. Germline V gives CDR1 KGHDR, CDR2 SFDVKD. The CDR3 protein is CASSPGPNYGYTF. The DNA for the CDR3 is TGTGCCTCCAGTCCAGGGCCTAACTATGGCTACACCTTC.

V is TRBV11-2 and J is TRBJ2-1, with 7 bases identical to TRBD2. The CDR3 is 13 residues long. Germline CDR1 reads SGHAT; CDR2 reads FQNNGV. After removal of 1 base from V and 8 bases from J, the junction contained 2 bases not matched to a gene. CDR3 loop: CASSLGEGYEQFF. CDR3 in DNA: TGTGCCAGCAGCTTAGGGGAGGGGTATGAGCAGTTCTTC.

The genes are TRBV4-1 and TRBJ2-2, with TRBD2 matching 10 bases. The V and J ends lost 1 base and 2 bases, in that order; junction bases with no gene match: 4. Per the germline V gene, CDR1 is MGHRA and CDR2 is YSYEKL. The CDR3 consists of 17 residues. DNA for the CDR3: TGCGCCAGCAGCCAAGGACTAGCGGGCTTTAACACCGGGGAGCTGTTTTTT. It translates to CASSQGLAGFNTGELFF.